This record concerns one T cell receptor beta chain sequence. The table lists this clonotype with many counts. Its cognate antigen has yet to be identified. There are no base qualities to consult, and no much larger clone falls within one base. These data belong to a study of glioma-infiltrating T cells (dated by TCRdb to 2015 to 2016). Regarding the complete study: Sequencing of TCR alpha- and beta-chain repertoires was performed on glioma tissue, on non-neoplastic brain tissue, and on matched peripheral blood mononuclear cells. The paired cohort was made up of three low-grade glioma patients, several primary glioblastoma patients and three non-glioma patients who contributed non-neoplastic brain tissue. To gauge divergence between tissue and blood T-cell populations, every tissue-infiltrating repertoire was compared against the peripheral blood repertoire from the same patient. What the study reported, not specific to this receptor: Group comparisons were based on small numbers of patients: three non-neoplastic, three low-grade glioma and 7 to 9 glioblastoma patients. VJ-independent divergence between tissue and blood was below expectation in non-neoplastic patients but above expectation in all gliomas, especially low-grade gliomas. Only a very small number of CDR3 sequences turned up in both tissue and blood, a result put down to high CDR3 diversity combined with limited sampling.

For this chain, trimming is 6 bases at the V end and 7 bases at the J end, and the number of junction bases without a gene match is 6. According to the germline V gene, CDR1 reads MNHNS and CDR2 reads SASEGT. The CDR3 measures 15 amino acids from cysteine to phenylalanine. Kept here is only the CDR3 DNA, which spans 45 bases and is read in frame from base 1. TCR alpha and beta CDR3 regions were amplified with the iRepertoire nested amplicon-rescue multiplex PCR (arm-PCR) platform from RNA. The input for one-step reverse transcription and amplification was about 85-400 ng of tissue mRNA or PBMC total RNA. Following bead purification, Illumina adapters were added by a secondary multiplex PCR, and libraries between 200 and 400 bp were gel-purified. Libraries carried internal 6-nucleotide barcodes used for demultiplexing. Sequencing of the libraries was done on an Illumina MiSeq using 2x220 or 2x250 nucleotide paired-end reads. As for the original processing: FLASH 1.2.11 was used to merge paired reads, and BWA-MEM then aligned the reads to the GRCh37 human genome before TRA and TRB reads were extracted. V and J assignment used an IMGT-derived reference of cassette sequences and CDR3 motifs that included pseudogenes. Reads were translated in three frames, and productive CDR3s were defined by a C…FGXG motif without stop codons. A clonotype was defined as a unique combination of a V-J cassette pair and a CDR3 amino acid sequence. Hamming distance filtering was applied to reads, with thresholds set by the sequence error rate of each sample in mapped regions. In TCRdb, the public reads were trimmed at Q25 with fastp and aligned with MiXCR, with productive beta chains retained. Rows with a matching CDR3 protein are joined into one entry that keeps the most common DNA and genes. In this record, the V and J calls reflect TCRdb's handling and not the investigators' own analysis. This sample lists some 180,000 distinct CDR3 sequences; roughly 32% were detected once. 20% to 25% of the sample goes to the ten largest clones.

This chain is built from TRBV6-1 and TRBJ2-1, and 13 junctional nucleotides match TRBD2. This clonotype originated in a human donor with low-grade glioma or glioblastoma, undergoing nonglioma brain surgery, or in good health (not recorded which). Sequencing was carried out using glioma tissue, nonneoplastic brain tissue, or PBMCs (not recorded which). The DNA sequence is as follows: TGTGCCAGCAGACTAGCGGGAGGGGTTCAGAATGAGCAGTTCTTC. Its protein product is CASRLAGGVQNEQFF.